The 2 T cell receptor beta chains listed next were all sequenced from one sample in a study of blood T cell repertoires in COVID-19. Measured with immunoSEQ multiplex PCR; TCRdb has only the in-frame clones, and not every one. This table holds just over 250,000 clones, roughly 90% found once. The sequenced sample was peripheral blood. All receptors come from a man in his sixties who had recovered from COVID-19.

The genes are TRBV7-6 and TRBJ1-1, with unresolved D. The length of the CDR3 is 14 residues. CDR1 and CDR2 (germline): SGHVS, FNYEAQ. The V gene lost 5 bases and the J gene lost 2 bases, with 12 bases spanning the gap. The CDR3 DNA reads TGTGCCAGCAGCACACGAGGCAGTAACACTGAAGCTTTCTTT. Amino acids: CASSTRGSNTEAFF.

The CDR3 region has the DNA TGTGCCAGCAGCTTAGGGTTAGACTATGGCTACACCTTC. This translates into CASSLGLDYGYTF. This chain uses TRBV7-2 with TRBJ1-2, with D unresolved. V dropped 1 base and J dropped 3 bases, with 6 bases sitting between them. This CDR3 is built from 13 residues. Germline values: CDR1 SGHTA, CDR2 FQGNSA.